The following is a TCR beta chain sequence with its context. The participants were between roughly 18 and 89 years old and came from some 25 US areas. This record belongs to a study of blood T cell repertoires in COVID-19. The CDR3 spans 14 residues. V was cut by 2 bases and J by 0 bases, with 7 bases left in between. The germline V gene encodes CDR1 SGHTS and CDR2 YDEGEE. Sequencing used immunoSEQ multiplex PCR; TCRdb keeps in-frame clones, though not all of them. The sample carries 150,000 to 250,000 clones, around four fifths recorded once. The clonotype comes from a man aged 35 to 55 who had recovered from COVID-19. The sample comprised PBMCs or T cells enriched from blood (not recorded which). V gene TRBV5-8 combines with J gene TRBJ2-3, with D tentatively TRBD1 (6 bases). The CDR3 DNA follows: TGTGCCAGCAGCTTAGGACAGAGCACAGATACGCAGTATTTT. The encoded protein is CASSLGQSTDTQYF.